Listed below are T cell receptor beta chains from one sample, sequenced in a study of shared clonotypes between healthy human individuals. The protocol was immunoSEQ multiplex PCR, while the TCRdb copy is restricted to in-frame clones and leaves out a portion. This table has more than 1,200,000 clones, just under 99% appearing once. Material for sequencing was naive CD4+ T cells sorted from blood. Source of these receptors: a man aged 25-45 years in good health. Both conserved end residues are part of each CDR3. The order of the fields is V gene, J gene, CDR3 protein.

V gene: TRBV18; J gene: TRBJ1-1; CDR3 protein: CASSPYIGGGNTEAFF
V gene: TRBV18; J gene: TRBJ1-5; CDR3 protein: CASSPSGNQPQHF
V gene: TRBV9; J gene: TRBJ2-7; CDR3 protein: CASSVEGASPYEQYF
V gene: TRBV5-1; J gene: TRBJ1-2; CDR3 protein: CASRLTVWQPSYGYTF
V gene: TRBV23-1; J gene: TRBJ1-2; CDR3 protein: CASIRARSKGYTF
V gene: TRBV7-2; J gene: TRBJ2-7; CDR3 protein: CASSSLAGHSYEQYF
V gene: TRBV10-1; J gene: TRBJ2-7; CDR3 protein: CASSESGRDYEQYF
V gene: TRBV18; J gene: TRBJ2-5; CDR3 protein: CASSPLVGETQYF
V gene: TRBV6-1; J gene: TRBJ2-1; CDR3 protein: CASRGPGQLREQFF
V gene: TRBV9; J gene: TRBJ2-3; CDR3 protein: CASSVAAPPTDTQYF
V gene: TRBV4-2; J gene: TRBJ2-1; CDR3 protein: CASSQDSIVSSYNEQFF
V gene: TRBV7-2; J gene: TRBJ2-1; CDR3 protein: CASSFDRGAYNEQFF
V gene: TRBV18; J gene: TRBJ2-1; CDR3 protein: CASHGTGGWNEQFF
V gene: TRBV5-1; J gene: TRBJ2-2; CDR3 protein: CASSLASNTGELFF
V gene: TRBV5-1; J gene: TRBJ2-7; CDR3 protein: CASSFLAGGPTYEQYF
V gene: TRBV30; J gene: TRBJ2-1; CDR3 protein: CAFGGSSYNEQFF
V gene: TRBV13; J gene: TRBJ2-3; CDR3 protein: CASSYRFGTGDTDTQYF
V gene: TRBV11-2; J gene: TRBJ2-7; CDR3 protein: CASSFPIDSDYEQYF
V gene: TRBV6-1; J gene: TRBJ2-7; CDR3 protein: CASNERLAGAYEQYF
V gene: TRBV29-1; J gene: TRBJ2-3; CDR3 protein: CSVEGLAGAAISTDTQYF
V gene: TRBV28; J gene: TRBJ2-1; CDR3 protein: CASNPAGALSYNEQFF
V gene: TRBV11-1; J gene: TRBJ2-7; CDR3 protein: CASSLESRAYYEQYF
V gene: TRBV18; J gene: TRBJ2-7; CDR3 protein: CASSPRPVNEQYF
V gene: TRBV18; J gene: TRBJ2-7; CDR3 protein: CASSQLVQGNYEQYF
V gene: TRBV5-5; J gene: TRBJ2-2; CDR3 protein: CASSLYRAGGSGELFF
V gene: TRBV5-6; J gene: TRBJ2-4; CDR3 protein: CASSLAARGAIAKNIQYF
V gene: TRBV2; J gene: TRBJ2-1; CDR3 protein: CASSSGFGEQFF
V gene: TRBV5-1; J gene: TRBJ2-1; CDR3 protein: CASSSLAGELRNEQFF
V gene: TRBV5-8; J gene: TRBJ2-4; CDR3 protein: CASSVGSLAIQYF
V gene: TRBV9; J gene: TRBJ1-1; CDR3 protein: CASSVEHKNTEAFF
V gene: TRBV30; J gene: TRBJ2-7; CDR3 protein: CAWTMDRGYEQYF
V gene: TRBV5-1; J gene: TRBJ2-1; CDR3 protein: CASSLTTTYNEQFF
V gene: TRBV2; J gene: TRBJ1-2; CDR3 protein: CASSAFTGSGGYTF
V gene: TRBV6-5; J gene: TRBJ1-1; CDR3 protein: CASSYNPPGVTEAFF
V gene: TRBV19; J gene: TRBJ2-1; CDR3 protein: CASEPGLAGAIPYNEQFF
V gene: TRBV9; J gene: TRBJ2-7; CDR3 protein: CASSVAGLATTYEQYF
V gene: TRBV19; J gene: TRBJ1-1; CDR3 protein: CASSIEARRDTEAFF
V gene: TRBV6-5; J gene: TRBJ2-1; CDR3 protein: CASSPRGGEQFF
V gene: TRBV2; J gene: TRBJ2-3; CDR3 protein: CASSYSGRAIPDTQYF
V gene: TRBV7-3; J gene: TRBJ2-2; CDR3 protein: CASSLLASNTGELFF
V gene: TRBV6-1; J gene: TRBJ2-7; CDR3 protein: CASSAATTGYSYEQYF
V gene: TRBV19; J gene: TRBJ2-2; CDR3 protein: CAGRQGNTGELFF
V gene: TRBV9; J gene: TRBJ1-3; CDR3 protein: CASTLDRAGGNTIYF
V gene: TRBV6-1; J gene: TRBJ1-5; CDR3 protein: CASSEGTPPQPQHF
V gene: TRBV7-8; J gene: TRBJ2-7; CDR3 protein: CASSLAGTPVYYEQYF